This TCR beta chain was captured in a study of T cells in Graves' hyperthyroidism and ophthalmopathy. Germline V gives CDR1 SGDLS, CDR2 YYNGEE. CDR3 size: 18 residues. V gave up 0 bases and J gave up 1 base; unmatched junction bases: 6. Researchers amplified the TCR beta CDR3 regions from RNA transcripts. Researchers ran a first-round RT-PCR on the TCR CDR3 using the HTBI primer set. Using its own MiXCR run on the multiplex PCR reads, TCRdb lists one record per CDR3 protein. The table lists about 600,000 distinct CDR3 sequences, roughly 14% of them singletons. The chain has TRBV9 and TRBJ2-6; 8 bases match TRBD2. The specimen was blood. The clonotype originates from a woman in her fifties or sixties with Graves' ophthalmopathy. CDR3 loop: CASSVGTSPKSGANVLTF. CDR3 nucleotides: TGTGCCAGCAGCGTAGGGACTAGCCCGAAATCTGGGGCCAACGTCCTGACTTTC.